This T cell receptor (beta chain) derives from a study of cytomegalovirus exposure and HLA in healthy donors. Study outcomes and limitations: Another analysis was done later, and it associated around 16,000 TCR beta sequences with HLA alleles at 0.05 false discovery rate. Fewer N-insertions (relative to the approximately 670-donor mean) were reportedly seen in an Asian-associated ancestry cluster in a later analysis. Researchers catalogued roughly 150 TCR beta chains as cytomegalovirus-associated.

In the PCR, 60 Vbeta and 13 Jbeta primers were used. Assay used: immunoSEQ multiplex PCR; TCRdb lists only in-frame clones, some missing. The profile shows more than 150,000 clones, 80% of them singletons. A word on this clone: Its specificity is not known.

The CDR3 length is 15 residues. Germline values: CDR1 SGHRS, CDR2 YFSETQ. V was trimmed by 0 bases and J by 0 bases, leaving 7 bases between them. The origin of this receptor is a man aged 40-49 years in good health and CMV-seropositive. Sequencing input: PBMCs. The chain couples TRBV5-1 to TRBJ2-1; D perhaps matches TRBD2 (5 bases). The CDR3 region is CASSLVGSSYNEQFF. CDR3 nucleotide sequence: TGCGCCAGCAGCTTGGTGGGGAGCTCCTACAATGAGCAGTTCTTC.